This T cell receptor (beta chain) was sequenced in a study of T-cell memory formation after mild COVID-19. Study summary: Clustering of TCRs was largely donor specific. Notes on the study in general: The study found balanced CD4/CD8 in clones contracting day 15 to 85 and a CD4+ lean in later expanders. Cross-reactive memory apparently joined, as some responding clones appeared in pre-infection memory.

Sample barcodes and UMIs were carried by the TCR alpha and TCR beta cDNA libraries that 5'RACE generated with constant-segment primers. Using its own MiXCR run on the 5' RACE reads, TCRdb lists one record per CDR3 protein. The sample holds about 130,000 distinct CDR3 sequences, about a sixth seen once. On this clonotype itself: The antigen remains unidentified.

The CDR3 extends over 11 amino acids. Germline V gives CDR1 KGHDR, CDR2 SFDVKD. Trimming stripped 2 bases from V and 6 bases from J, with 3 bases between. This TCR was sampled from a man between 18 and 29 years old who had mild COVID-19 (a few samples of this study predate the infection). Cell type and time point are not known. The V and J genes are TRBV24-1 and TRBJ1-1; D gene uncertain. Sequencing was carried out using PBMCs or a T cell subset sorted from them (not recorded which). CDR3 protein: CATSDSSEAFF. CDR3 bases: TGTGCCACCAGTGATTCATCTGAAGCTTTCTTT.